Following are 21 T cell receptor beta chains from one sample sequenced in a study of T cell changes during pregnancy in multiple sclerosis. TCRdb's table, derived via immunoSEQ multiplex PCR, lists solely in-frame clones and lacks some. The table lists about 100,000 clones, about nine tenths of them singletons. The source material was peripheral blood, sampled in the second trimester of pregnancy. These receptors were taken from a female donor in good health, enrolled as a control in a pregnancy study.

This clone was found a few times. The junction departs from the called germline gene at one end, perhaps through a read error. DNA for the CDR3: TGTGCTAGCAGCCCCAACATGAACACTGAAGCTTTCTTT. Protein sequence: CASSPNMNTEAFF. The chain combines TRBV7-7 with TRBJ1-1; no clear D gene. CDR1 and CDR2 (germline): SSHAT, FNYEAQ (reference sequence). This CDR3 spans 13 amino acids.

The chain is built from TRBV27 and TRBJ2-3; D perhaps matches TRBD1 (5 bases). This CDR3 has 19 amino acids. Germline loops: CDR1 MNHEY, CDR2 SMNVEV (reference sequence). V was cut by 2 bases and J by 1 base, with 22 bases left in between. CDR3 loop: CASSLRGLLLRQGTDTQYF. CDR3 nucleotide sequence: TGTGCCAGCAGTTTAAGGGGCCTTCTCCTAAGGCAGGGCACAGATACGCAGTATTTT.

The CDR3 loop is CASSWGGYNEQFF. The CDR3 region has the DNA TGCGCCAGCAGCTGGGGGGGCTACAATGAGCAGTTCTTC. This chain joins TRBV5-1 and TRBJ2-1; 7 bases are shared with TRBD2. V trimming: 3 bases; J trimming: 3 bases; junction bases outside the gene matches: 0. CDR1 and CDR2 from the germline V gene are SGHRS and YFSETQ. This CDR3 is 13 amino acids long.

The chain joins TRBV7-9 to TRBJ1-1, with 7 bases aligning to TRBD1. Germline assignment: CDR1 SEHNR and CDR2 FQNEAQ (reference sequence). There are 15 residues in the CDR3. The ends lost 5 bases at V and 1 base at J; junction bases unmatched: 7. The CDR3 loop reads CASSTSGGENTEAFF. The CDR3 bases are TGTGCCAGCAGCACCTCAGGGGGAGAGAACACTGAAGCTTTCTTT.

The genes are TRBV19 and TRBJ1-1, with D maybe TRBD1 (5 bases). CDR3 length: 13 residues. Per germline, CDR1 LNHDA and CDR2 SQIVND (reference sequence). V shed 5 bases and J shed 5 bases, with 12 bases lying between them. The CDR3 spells CASSFGAVTEAFF. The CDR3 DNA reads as TGTGCCAGTAGTTTTGGGGCAGTGACTGAAGCTTTCTTT.

CDR3 coding DNA: TGCGCCAGCAGCCAAGTCTTGGGACTTCTCCCCTACGAGCAGTACTTC. Protein product: CASSQVLGLLPYEQYF. The rearrangement joins TRBV4-3 to TRBJ2-7; the D gene is possibly TRBD2 (6 bases). Trimming took off 1 base at V and 2 bases at J, with 15 bases between the two ends. The CDR3 extends over 16 amino acids. Germline CDR1 LGHNA, CDR2 YSLEER.

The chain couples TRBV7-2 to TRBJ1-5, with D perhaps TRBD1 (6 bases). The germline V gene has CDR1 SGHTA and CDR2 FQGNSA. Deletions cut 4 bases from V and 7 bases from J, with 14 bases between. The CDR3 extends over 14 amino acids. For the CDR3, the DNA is TGTGCCAGCAGCTCACAGGGAAGAGGCCAGCCCCAGCATTTT. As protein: CASSSQGRGQPQHF. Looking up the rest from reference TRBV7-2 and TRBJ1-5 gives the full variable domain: GAGVSQSPSNKVTEKGKDVELRCDPISGHTALYWYRQSLGQGLEFLIYFQGNSAPDKSGLPSDRFSAERTGGSVSTLTIQRTQQEDSAVYLCASSSQGRGQPQHFGDGTRLSIL.

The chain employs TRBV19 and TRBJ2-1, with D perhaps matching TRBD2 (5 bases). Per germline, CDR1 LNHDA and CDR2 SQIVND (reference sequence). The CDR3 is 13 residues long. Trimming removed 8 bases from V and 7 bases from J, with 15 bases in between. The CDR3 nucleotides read TGTGCCAGTCAGCCACACGGGGAAAATGAGCAGTTCTTC. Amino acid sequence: CASQPHGENEQFF. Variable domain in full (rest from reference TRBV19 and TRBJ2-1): DGGITQSPKYLFRKEGQNVTLSCEQNLNHDAMYWYRQDPGQGLRLIYYSQIVNDFQKGDIAEGYSVSREKKESFPLTVTSAQKNPTAFYLCASQPHGENEQFFGPGTRLTVL.

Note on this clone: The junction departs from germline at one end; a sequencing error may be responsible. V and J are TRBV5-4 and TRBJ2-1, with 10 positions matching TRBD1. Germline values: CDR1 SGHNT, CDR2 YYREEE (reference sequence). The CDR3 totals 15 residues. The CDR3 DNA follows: TGTGCCAGCACCTTGGGACAGGGGATGTACAATGAGCAGTTCTTC. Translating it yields CASTLGQGMYNEQFF. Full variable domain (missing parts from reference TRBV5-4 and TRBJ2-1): ETGVTQSPTHLIKTRGQQVTLRCSSQSGHNTVSWYQQALGQGPQFIFQYYREEENGRGNFPPRFSGLQFPNYSSELNVNALELDDSALYLCASTLGQGMYNEQFFGPGTRLTVL.

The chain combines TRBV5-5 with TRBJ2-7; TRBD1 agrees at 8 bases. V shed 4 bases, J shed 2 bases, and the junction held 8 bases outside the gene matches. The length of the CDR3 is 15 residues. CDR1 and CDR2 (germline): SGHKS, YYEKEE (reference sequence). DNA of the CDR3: TGTGCCAGCAGCCAAGGGCCAGGGGGCGCCTACGAGCAGTACTTC. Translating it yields CASSQGPGGAYEQYF.

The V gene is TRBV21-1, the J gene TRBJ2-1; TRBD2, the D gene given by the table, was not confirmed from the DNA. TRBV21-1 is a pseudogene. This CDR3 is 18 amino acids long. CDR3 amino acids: CASSQERVAGATYNEQFF. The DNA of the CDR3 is TGTGCCAGCAGCCAAGAGCGGGTGGCGGGAGCGACCTACAATGAGCAGTTCTTC.

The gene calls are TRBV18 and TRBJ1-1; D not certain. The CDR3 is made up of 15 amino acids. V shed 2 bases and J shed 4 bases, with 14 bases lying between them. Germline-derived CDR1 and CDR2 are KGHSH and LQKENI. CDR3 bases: TGTGCCAGCTCACCAAACCAGCAGGTGGCCACTGAAGCTTTCTTT. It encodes CASSPNQQVATEAFF. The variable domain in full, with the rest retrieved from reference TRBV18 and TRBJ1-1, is NAGVMQNPRHLVRRRGQEARLRCSPMKGHSHVYWYRQLPEEGLKFMVYLQKENIIDESGMPKERFSAEFPKEGPSILRIQQVVRGDSAAYFCASSPNQQVATEAFFGQGTRLTVV.

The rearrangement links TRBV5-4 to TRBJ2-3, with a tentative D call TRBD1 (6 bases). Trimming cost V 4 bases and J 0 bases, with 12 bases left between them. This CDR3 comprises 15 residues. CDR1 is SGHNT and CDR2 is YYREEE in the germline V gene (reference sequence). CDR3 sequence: CASSRTGHSTDTQYF. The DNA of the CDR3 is TGTGCCAGCAGCCGAACGGGACATAGCACAGATACGCAGTATTTT. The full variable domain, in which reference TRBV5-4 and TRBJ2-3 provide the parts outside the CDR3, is ETGVTQSPTHLIKTRGQQVTLRCSSQSGHNTVSWYQQALGQGPQFIFQYYREEENGRGNFPPRFSGLQFPNYSSELNVNALELDDSALYLCASSRTGHSTDTQYFGPGTRLTVL.

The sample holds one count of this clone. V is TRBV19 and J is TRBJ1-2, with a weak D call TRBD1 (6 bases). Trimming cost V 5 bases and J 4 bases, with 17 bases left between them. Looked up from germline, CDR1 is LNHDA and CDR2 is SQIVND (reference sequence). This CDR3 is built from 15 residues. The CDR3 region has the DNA TGTGCCAGTAGTCTGGCAGGGGTGGGCTCCTATGGCTACACCTTC. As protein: CASSLAGVGSYGYTF.

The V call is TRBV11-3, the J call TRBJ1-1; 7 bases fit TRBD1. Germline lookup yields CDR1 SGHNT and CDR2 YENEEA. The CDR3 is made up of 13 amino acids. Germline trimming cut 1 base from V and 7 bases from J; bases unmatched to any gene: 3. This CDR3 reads CASSLGQGVEAFF. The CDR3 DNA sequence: TGTGCCAGCAGCTTAGGGCAGGGGGTTGAAGCTTTCTTT. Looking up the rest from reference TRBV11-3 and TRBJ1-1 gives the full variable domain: EAGVVQSPRYKIIEKKQPVAFWCNPISGHNTLYWYLQNLGQGPELLIRYENEEAVDDSQLPKDRFSAERLKGVDSTLKIQPAELGDSAVYLCASSLGQGVEAFFGQGTRLTVV.

CDR3 sequence: CASSLLSQGLSGNTIYF. The CDR3 nucleotides are TGTGCCAGCAGCTTACTCAGCCAGGGCCTCTCTGGAAACACCATATATTTT. V and J are TRBV7-9 and TRBJ1-3; the D gene is possibly TRBD1 (5 bases). The germline V gene has CDR1 SEHNR and CDR2 FQNEAQ (reference sequence). V lost 2 bases, J lost 0 bases, and 14 bases lay in between. This CDR3 region has 17 residues.

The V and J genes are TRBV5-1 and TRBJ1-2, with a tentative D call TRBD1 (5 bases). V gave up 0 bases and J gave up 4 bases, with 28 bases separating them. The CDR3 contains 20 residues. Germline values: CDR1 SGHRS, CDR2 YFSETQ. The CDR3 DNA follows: TGCGCCAGCAGCTTGGCCTTGACAGCCGCTCGGGCTCCTTCATCCTATGGCTACACCTTC. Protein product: CASSLALTAARAPSSYGYTF.

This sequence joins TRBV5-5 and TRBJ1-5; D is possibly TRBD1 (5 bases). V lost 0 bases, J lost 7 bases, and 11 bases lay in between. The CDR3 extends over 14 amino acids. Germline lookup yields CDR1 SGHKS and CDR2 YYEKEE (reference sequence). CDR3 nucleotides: TGTGCCAGCAGCTTGGCCGGGGGGAACCAGCCCCAGCATTTT. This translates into CASSLAGGNQPQHF. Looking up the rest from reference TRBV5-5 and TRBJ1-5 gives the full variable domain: DAGVTQSPTHLIKTRGQQVTLRCSPISGHKSVSWYQQVLGQGPQFIFQYYEKEERGRGNFPDRFSARQFPNYSSELNVNALLLGDSALYLCASSLAGGNQPQHFGDGTRLSIL.

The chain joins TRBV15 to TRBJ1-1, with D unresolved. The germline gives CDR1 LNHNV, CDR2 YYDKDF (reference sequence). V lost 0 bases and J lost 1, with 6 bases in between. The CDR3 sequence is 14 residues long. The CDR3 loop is CATSRDRGNTEAFF. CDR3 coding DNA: TGTGCCACCAGCAGAGATCGCGGGAACACTGAAGCTTTCTTT.

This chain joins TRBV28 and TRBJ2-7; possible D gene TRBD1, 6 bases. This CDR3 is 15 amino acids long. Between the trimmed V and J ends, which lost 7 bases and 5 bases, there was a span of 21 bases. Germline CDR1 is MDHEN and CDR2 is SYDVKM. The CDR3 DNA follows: TGTGCCAGCACCGAAGCAGGGGTTTCGGGCCACGAGCAGTACTTC. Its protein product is CASTEAGVSGHEQYF.

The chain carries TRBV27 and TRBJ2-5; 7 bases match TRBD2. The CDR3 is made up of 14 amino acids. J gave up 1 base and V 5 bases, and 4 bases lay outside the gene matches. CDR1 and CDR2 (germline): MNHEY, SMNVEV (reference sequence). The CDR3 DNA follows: TGTGCCAGCAGTCCACGGGGGGTCCAAGAGACCCAGTACTTC. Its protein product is CASSPRGVQETQYF.